This T cell receptor (beta chain) emerged from a study of memory CD4+ T cells and cytomegalovirus serostatus. Study at large: Healthy Belgian adult donors included several CMV-positive and fewer than 25 CMV-negative people.

The sort gate was single viable CD3+CD4+CD8-CD45RO+ cells for memory CD4+ T cells. Note on this clone: What it binds is unknown.

This CDR3 is built from 18 residues. V trimming: 4 bases; J trimming: 0 bases; junction bases outside the gene matches: 16. Germline V gives CDR1 SGHRS, CDR2 YFSETQ. Study results and limitations: Of under 200 reported CMV TCRbeta sequences, about 67 were found in memory CD4+ repertoires.

Source study methods: Out-of-frame sequences were removed, leaving 2 million to 2.5 million distinct TCRbeta sequences. Sequenced by immunoSEQ multiplex PCR; TCRdb stores in-frame clones only, minus some. The V and J calls and clone size were taken over from that table, and D and trimming were inferred from the DNA. The sample lists around 32,000 clones, approximately 72% occurring once. The sequence came from an adult in good health and CMV-seronegative. Some clones in this sample may be carry-over from other donors' samples. Sequencing was carried out using memory CD4+ T cells from blood. This sequence joins TRBV5-1 and TRBJ2-7, with 7 nucleotides matching TRBD1. Written as DNA, the CDR3 is TGCGCCAGCAGCAGCGCATCCTCGACAGGGACAAGCTCCTACGAGCAGTACTTC. Amino acids: CASSSASSTGTSSYEQYF.